Listed below are T cell receptor beta chains from one sample, sequenced in a study of radiotherapy plus CTLA-4 blockade in lung cancer. Here immunoSEQ multiplex PCR was the method, and the copy in TCRdb shows in-frame clones only, minus some. The sample includes approximately 80,000 clones, 60% to 85% seen only once; the top ten take over 20%. Material: peripheral blood, obtained from a patient treated with radiotherapy plus ipilimumab. Every receptor here comes from a human donor with non-small cell lung cancer whose response to radiotherapy plus ipilimumab could not be evaluated. Some clones in this sample may be carry-over from other donors' samples. Both conserved end residues are part of each CDR3. D genes are given only for firm matches.

J,D,V,CDR3,DNA
TRBJ2-2,NA,TRBV5-1,CASSLSGANTGELFF,TGCGCCAGCAGCTTGTCAGGGGCCAACACCGGGGAGCTGTTTTTT
TRBJ1-4,NA,TRBV2,CASSVEGGEKLFF,TGTGCCAGCTCCGTGGAGGGGGGGGAAAAACTGTTTTTT
TRBJ2-7,TRBD1,TRBV27,CASSPSRTGRHEQYF,TGTGCCAGCAGTCCCTCCCGGACAGGGAGGCACGAGCAGTACTTC
TRBJ1-5,NA,TRBV2,CASSEWPPNSNQPQHF,TGTGCCAGCAGTGAATGGCCCCCCAATAGCAATCAGCCCCAGCATTTT
TRBJ2-7,TRBD1,TRBV29-1,CSVRTGPYEQYF,TGCAGCGTAAGGACAGGGCCGTACGAGCAGTACTTC
TRBJ2-3,NA,TRBV5-1,CASRDTGASTDTQYF,TGCGCCAGCAGGGATACAGGAGCTAGCACAGATACGCAGTATTTT
TRBJ1-1,TRBD1,TRBV6-5,CASRVRGRNEAFF,TGTGCCAGCAGGGTTAGGGGGCGAAATGAAGCTTTCTTT
TRBJ2-3,TRBD2,TRBV5-4,CASSSSGGLTDTQYF,TGTGCCAGCAGCTCTAGCGGGGGGCTCACAGATACGCAGTATTTT
TRBJ1-3,NA,TRBV11-2,CASSSEGGNTIYF,TGTGCCAGCAGCTCGGAGGGGGGAAACACCATATATTTT
TRBJ1-1,NA,TRBV7-7,CASTPRLLAGIAFF,TGTGCTAGCACGCCCCGGCTCCTCGCGGGTATAGCTTTCTTT
TRBJ1-1,TRBD1,TRBV6-5,CASSYVRGTLNTEAFF,TGTGCCAGCAGTTACGTCAGGGGGACCTTGAACACTGAAGCTTTCTTT
TRBJ2-7,NA,TRBV6-4,CASSATGRTEQYF,TGTGCCAGCAGCGCCACAGGGAGAACCGAGCAGTACTTC
TRBJ1-1,NA,TRBV7-2,CASSPPVLTEAFF,TGTGCCAGCAGCCCCCCGGTCTTGACTGAAGCTTTCTTT
TRBJ1-2,NA,TRBV25-1,CASSRPGTGSYGYTF,TGTGCCAGCAGCCGACCGGGGACCGGGAGCTATGGCTACACCTTC
TRBJ2-7,TRBD1,TRBV6-5,CASSAPGQAGYEQYF,TGTGCCAGCAGTGCCCCTGGACAGGCCGGCTACGAGCAGTACTTC
TRBJ1-2,TRBD1,TRBV27,CASSYRPAGTGEGYTF,TGTGCCAGCAGTTATCGTCCTGCCGGGACAGGGGAAGGCTACACCTTC
TRBJ1-6,NA,TRBV2,CATKNQGYNSPLHF,TGTGCCACTAAGAATCAGGGGTACAATTCACCCCTCCACTTT
TRBJ2-7,NA,TRBV28,CASSQGSSYEQYF,TGTGCCAGCAGTCAAGGGAGCTCCTACGAGCAGTACTTC